Here is one TCR beta chain with its context. These data come from a study of blood T cell repertoires in COVID-19. Background on the study: Samples representing acute and convalescent COVID-19 were sourced from the United States, Italy and Spain.

Libraries were prepared by immunoSEQ multiplex PCR; TCRdb keeps only in-frame clonotypes and omits some of them. The table includes some 130,000 clones, roughly 85% detected once. This CDR3 region has 15 residues. The chain links TRBV21-1 to TRBJ2-2; TRBD2 reflects the table's D call only, with no check against the DNA. TRBV21-1 is labeled a pseudogene. Sequencing was carried out using peripheral blood. The sequence was collected from a man between 60 and 75 years old with acute or convalescent COVID-19. CDR3 protein: CASSTKRTNTGELFF. DNA for the CDR3: TGTGCCAGCAGCACGAAGCGCACGAACACCGGGGAGCTGTTTTTT.